The rows below give T cell receptor beta chains drawn from one sample of a study of blood T cell repertoires in COVID-19. The protocol was immunoSEQ multiplex PCR, while the TCRdb copy is restricted to in-frame clones and leaves out a portion. The data hold 390,000 or so clones, with around 87% observed a single time. Sample: PBMCs or T cells enriched from blood (not recorded which). These TCRs come from a woman between 50 and 59 years old who had recovered from COVID-19. The conserved cysteine and the conserved F or W are not part of the CDR3 here. A D gene is named only where the DNA matches it firmly.

D: NA; length: 12; V: TRBV10-1; J: TRBJ2-2; CDR3: ASSNGHPTGELF
D: TRBD2; length: 13; V: TRBV18; J: TRBJ2-3; CDR3: ASSPLAGGGDTQY
D: NA; length: 14; V: TRBV5-5; J: TRBJ1-2; CDR3: ASSLSGGAYNYGYT
D: NA; length: 13; V: TRBV4-1; J: TRBJ1-2; CDR3: ASSPGQQLVNGYT
D: TRBD1; length: 13; V: TRBV9; J: TRBJ1-2; CDR3: ASSPQDRINYGYT
D: TRBD1; length: 12; V: TRBV3-1/TRBV3-2; J: TRBJ1-1; CDR3: ASSPQGMNTEAF
D: NA; length: 12; V: TRBV9; J: TRBJ1-5; CDR3: ASSPTGSNQPQH
D: TRBD1; length: 14; V: TRBV5-1; J: TRBJ2-7; CDR3: ASSLDPETGSSEQY
D: NA; length: 12; V: TRBV3-1/TRBV3-2; J: TRBJ1-6; CDR3: ASSQDSTRWPLH
D: TRBD1; length: 11; V: TRBV18; J: TRBJ1-1; CDR3: ASSETGLTEAF
D: NA; length: 12; V: TRBV6-5; J: TRBJ1-2; CDR3: ASSYLAGTHGYT
D: NA; length: 13; V: TRBV5-1; J: TRBJ1-2; CDR3: ASGRDGSGVYGYT
D: NA; length: 16; V: TRBV5-8; J: TRBJ1-5; CDR3: AIPGPGQGLRGNQPQH
D: NA; length: 10; V: TRBV29-1; J: TRBJ2-5; CDR3: SVSTAEETQY
D: TRBD1; length: 14; V: TRBV27; J: TRBJ1-1; CDR3: ASSPRAGGLYTEAF
D: NA; length: 14; V: TRBV9; J: TRBJ1-6; CDR3: ASSVGASSYNSPLH
D: NA; length: 12; V: TRBV6-5; J: TRBJ2-7; CDR3: ASSYRGAPYEQY
D: TRBD1; length: 12; V: TRBV19; J: TRBJ1-1; CDR3: ASTTTGLSTEAF
D: NA; length: 12; V: TRBV4-3; J: TRBJ2-2; CDR3: ASSIQMNTGELF
D: NA; length: 15; V: TRBV7-8; J: TRBJ1-6; CDR3: ASSDEDRPDYNSPLH
D: NA; length: 11; V: TRBV28; J: TRBJ1-1; CDR3: ASVAGVNTEAF
D: NA; length: 11; V: TRBV7-2; J: TRBJ2-7; CDR3: ASSQLGGYEQY
D: NA; length: 13; V: TRBV20-1; J: TRBJ1-2; CDR3: SASNNRAETGGYT
D: NA; length: 13; V: TRBV18; J: TRBJ2-7; CDR3: ASSTSSPGKYEQY
D: NA; length: 13; V: TRBV4-3; J: TRBJ1-1; CDR3: ASSQDSGLNTEAF
D: TRBD2; length: 14; V: TRBV4-3; J: TRBJ2-1; CDR3: ASSDFTSGGINEQF
D: NA; length: 11; V: TRBV6-5; J: TRBJ1-1; CDR3: ASTITGTTEAF
D: NA; length: 11; V: TRBV21-1; J: TRBJ2-7; CDR3: ASSKVGAIEQY
D: NA; length: 12; V: TRBV28; J: TRBJ1-6; CDR3: ASGYPGVHSPLH
D: TRBD2; length: 13; V: TRBV7-6; J: TRBJ2-5; CDR3: ASTSGSGGVETQY
D: NA; length: 11; V: TRBV6-1; J: TRBJ2-7; CDR3: ASSEPFSYEQY
D: TRBD1; length: 13; V: TRBV11-3; J: TRBJ2-1; CDR3: ASSQTGTGHNEQF
D: TRBD1; length: 15; V: TRBV28; J: TRBJ1-1; CDR3: ASSKPGQGAWVTEAF
D: NA; length: 14; V: TRBV7-9; J: TRBJ1-1; CDR3: ASSLGGPLMHTEAF
D: NA; length: 12; V: TRBV19; J: TRBJ1-6; CDR3: ASRRRDRNSPLH
D: TRBD1; length: 14; V: TRBV5-1; J: TRBJ1-1; CDR3: ASSVGRGRVNTEAF
D: TRBD1; length: 12; V: TRBV28; J: TRBJ1-5; CDR3: ASRIGTANQPQH
D: NA; length: 17; V: TRBV19; J: TRBJ2-2; CDR3: ASSIIDGSGRVNTGELF
D: NA; length: 12; V: TRBV5-1; J: TRBJ1-6; CDR3: ASSPDGSDSPLH
D: TRBD1; length: 11; V: TRBV19; J: TRBJ1-2; CDR3: ASRVPGTEGYT
D: NA; length: 12; V: TRBV19; J: TRBJ2-5; CDR3: ASSLGLGQETQY
D: NA; length: 12; V: TRBV5-1; J: TRBJ2-2; CDR3: ASSSREKAGELF
D: TRBD1; length: 13; V: TRBV27; J: TRBJ1-4; CDR3: ASSLDGTGYEKLF
D: NA; length: 14; V: TRBV27; J: TRBJ1-5; CDR3: ASSWPQGSSNQPQH
D: NA; length: 11; V: TRBV10-2; J: TRBJ2-7; CDR3: ASSVGSIYEQY
D: NA; length: 10; V: TRBV2; J: TRBJ1-3; CDR3: ASRGDGNTIY
D: TRBD1; length: 12; V: TRBV30; J: TRBJ1-2; CDR3: AWSVPDRANGYT
D: NA; length: 8; V: TRBV2; J: TRBJ1-1; CDR3: ASLADGAF
D: NA; length: 14; V: TRBV7-9; J: TRBJ2-2; CDR3: ASSFGSSSYTGELF
D: NA; length: 13; V: TRBV9; J: TRBJ1-2; CDR3: ASSVVGSGFYGYT